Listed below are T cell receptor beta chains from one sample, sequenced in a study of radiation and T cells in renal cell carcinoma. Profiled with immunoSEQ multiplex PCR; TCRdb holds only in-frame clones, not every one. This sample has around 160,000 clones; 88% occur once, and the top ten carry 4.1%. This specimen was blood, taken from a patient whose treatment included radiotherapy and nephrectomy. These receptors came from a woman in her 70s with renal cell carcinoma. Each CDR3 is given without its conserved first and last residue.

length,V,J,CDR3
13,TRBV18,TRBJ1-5,ASSPRGRDNQPQH
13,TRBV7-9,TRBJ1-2,ASSSPGRSLYGYT
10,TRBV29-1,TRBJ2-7,SIWAGSYEQY
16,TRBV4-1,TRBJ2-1,ASSQVADRAESYNEQF
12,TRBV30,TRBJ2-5,AWGGQGLGETQY
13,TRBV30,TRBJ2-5,AWSYFGGTQETQY
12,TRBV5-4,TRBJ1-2,ASSLPGGGYGYT
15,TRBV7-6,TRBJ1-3,ASSLAQRGATGNTIY
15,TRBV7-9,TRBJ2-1,ASSSLGLAGVHNEQF
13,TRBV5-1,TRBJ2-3,ASRFSGGATDTQY
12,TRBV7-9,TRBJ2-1,ASSPGSEGGEQF
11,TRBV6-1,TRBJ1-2,ASRMGPNYGYT
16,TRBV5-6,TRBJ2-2,ASSWSAVAGVNTGELF
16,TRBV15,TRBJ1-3,ATSRDPGFRHSGNTIY
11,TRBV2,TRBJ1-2,ASSGWADYGYT
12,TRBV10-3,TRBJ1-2,ASGTGVGRAGYT
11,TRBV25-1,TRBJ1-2,ASSGPRGYGYT
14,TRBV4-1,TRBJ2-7,ASSQEVAGLPYEQY
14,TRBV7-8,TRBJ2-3,ASSLRPAGMADTQY
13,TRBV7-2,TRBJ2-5,ASSSTGGWKETQY
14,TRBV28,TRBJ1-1,ASRPSGQGRNTEAF
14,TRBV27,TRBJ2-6,ASSLEHRAGANVLT
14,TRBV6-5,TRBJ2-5,ASSYFSGGAGETQY
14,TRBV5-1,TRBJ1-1,ASSLETGTGPAAAF